Shown below are 28 T cell receptor beta chains from a single sample sequenced in a study of blood T cell repertoires in COVID-19. Profiling relied on immunoSEQ multiplex PCR, and the TCRdb table lists in-frame clones only, not all of them. The sample lists just over 650,000 clones; over 80% were seen once. Sequenced: peripheral blood. The receptors here all came from a woman under 30 with acute or convalescent COVID-19.

The V call is TRBV7-2, the J call TRBJ2-7; a weak D match, TRBD1 (5 bases). Germline CDR1 reads SGHTA; CDR2 reads FQGNSA. The V gene lost 5 bases and the J gene lost 0 bases, with 14 bases spanning the gap. The CDR3 is made up of 15 amino acids. The CDR3 region is CASSTDRQSSYEQYF. CDR3 nucleotides: TGTGCCAGCAGCACGGATCGACAGAGCTCCTACGAGCAGTACTTC.

The sample holds one count of this clone. The chain recombines TRBV5-1 with TRBJ1-1; a possible D gene is TRBD1 (5 bases). The ends were cut back, 1 base at V and 3 bases at J, with 13 bases in the middle. CDR3 length equals 15 residues. Germline CDR1 and CDR2: SGHRS and YFSETQ. The CDR3 coding sequence is TGCGCCAGCAGCTTGACACCCTGGGGCGACACTGAAGCTTTCTTT. The encoded protein is CASSLTPWGDTEAFF.

This chain uses TRBV9 with TRBJ1-2; possible D gene TRBD1, 5 bases. In germline, CDR1 is SGDLS, CDR2 YYNGEE. Trimming took 3 bases from V and 2 from J, leaving 23 bases between them. This CDR3 has 18 amino acids. The CDR3 coding sequence is TGTGCCAGCAGCGACAGAGATTTACCGGGACTGGTGAACTATGGCTACACCTTC. Amino acid sequence: CASSDRDLPGLVNYGYTF.

The chain recombines TRBV5-5 with TRBJ1-2; 8 nucleotides line up with TRBD1. This CDR3 spans 14 amino acids. The V segment lost 0 bases and the J segment 6 bases; nucleotides outside the gene matches: 4. From germline, CDR1 is SGHKS and CDR2 YYEKEE (reference sequence). Written as DNA, the CDR3 is TGTGCCAGCAGCTTGGACAGGGGGATACATGGCTACACCTTC. Residues: CASSLDRGIHGYTF. Full variable domain (outside the CDR3, taken from reference TRBV5-5 and TRBJ1-2): DAGVTQSPTHLIKTRGQQVTLRCSPISGHKSVSWYQQVLGQGPQFIFQYYEKEERGRGNFPDRFSARQFPNYSSELNVNALLLGDSALYLCASSLDRGIHGYTFGSGTRLTVV.

The chain uses TRBV7-9 and TRBJ1-6; TRBD1 aligns across 8 bases. Unmatched junction bases numbered 5, after V lost 1 base and J lost 9 bases. Per germline, CDR1 SEHNR and CDR2 FQNEAQ (reference sequence). The CDR3 consists of 15 residues. CDR3 nucleotides: TGTGCCAGCAGCTTAGGTCAGGGGGCGGGTTCACCCCTCCACTTT. Its protein is CASSLGQGAGSPLHF.

The CDR3 protein is CASSLGWGVPNTEAFF. The CDR3 DNA follows: TGCGCCAGCAGCTTGGGATGGGGGGTCCCGAACACTGAAGCTTTCTTT. The chain is built from TRBV5-1 and TRBJ1-1; TRBD1 might be the D (5 bases). The CDR3 totals 16 residues. V dropped 0 bases and J dropped 1 base, with 13 bases sitting between them. Per the germline V gene, CDR1 is SGHRS and CDR2 is YFSETQ. The variable domain in full, with the rest retrieved from reference TRBV5-1 and TRBJ1-1, is KAGVTQTPRYLIKTRGQQVTLSCSPISGHRSVSWYQQTPGQGLQFLFEYFSETQRNKGNFPGRFSGRQFSNSRSEMNVSTLELGDSALYLCASSLGWGVPNTEAFFGQGTRLTVV.

The V call is TRBV27, the J call TRBJ2-2, with D unclear. The CDR3 totals 13 residues. V lost 3 bases and J 4 bases, leaving 6 bases between the germline ends. Germline V gene lookup returns CDR1 MNHEY and CDR2 SMNVEV (reference sequence). CDR3 in amino acids: CASSFPGTGELFF. The CDR3, as DNA: TGTGCCAGCAGTTTTCCGGGCACCGGGGAGCTGTTTTTT.

The CDR3 DNA reads TGTGCCAGCAGTTTATATTCGGGTTCGGAAAAACTGTTTTTT. It yields the protein CASSLYSGSEKLFF. V is TRBV27 and J is TRBJ1-4; no clear D gene. Deletions cut 1 base from V and 8 bases from J, with 11 bases between. CDR1 and CDR2 from the germline V gene are MNHEY and SMNVEV (reference sequence). The CDR3 sequence is 14 residues long.

V and J are TRBV3-1 (or the pseudogene TRBV3-2) and TRBJ2-1, with TRBD2 matching over 9 bases. The CDR3 consists of 15 residues. CDR1 is LGHDT, CDR2 YNNKEL, per germline (reference sequence). V shed 0 bases, J shed 3 bases, and the junction held 0 bases outside the gene matches. Here the CDR3 DNA reads TGTGCCAGCAGCCAAGAGCGGGGGGGCTACAATGAGCAGTTCTTC. This sequence encodes CASSQERGGYNEQFF.

The chain carries TRBV30 and TRBJ1-2; possible D gene TRBD1, 6 bases. This CDR3 has 12 residues. The V gene lost 6 bases and the J gene lost 4 bases, with 12 bases spanning the gap. Per germline, CDR1 GTSNPN and CDR2 SVGIG (reference sequence). CDR3 amino acids: CACQGYLYGYTF. The CDR3 coding sequence is TGTGCCTGCCAGGGGTACCTCTATGGCTACACCTTC.

The V gene is TRBV20-1, the J gene TRBJ1-3, with D possibly matching TRBD1 (6 bases). The CDR3 contains 14 residues. CDR1 DFQATT and CDR2 SNEGSKA come from the germline V gene (reference sequence). Trimming shortened V by 3 bases and J by 3 bases, and 12 bases separated the two germline ends. CDR3 bases: TGCAGTGCTAGTGGGACATCGCGTGGAAACACCATATATTTT. It is translated as CSASGTSRGNTIYF.

The J gene is TRBJ2-3, the V gene TRBV24-1; 10 positions agree with TRBD1. The CDR3 runs to 15 residues. CDR1 is KGHDR and CDR2 is SFDVKD in the germline V gene. Germline trimming cut 4 bases from V and 5 bases from J; bases unmatched to any gene: 5. The CDR3 nucleotides are TGTGCCACCAGTGACCGACAGGGGGCTGGAGATACGCAGTATTTT. Protein sequence: CATSDRQGAGDTQYF.

This chain joins TRBV24-1 and TRBJ1-6, with 9 positions matching TRBD1. The CDR3 contains 15 residues. With 5 bases clipped from V and 5 bases from J, the junction kept 3 bases outside the gene matches. Germline CDR1 KGHDR, CDR2 SFDVKD. CDR3 loop: CATSGGTGNNSPLHF. The CDR3 DNA follows: TGTGCCACCAGTGGAGGGACAGGGAATAATTCACCCCTCCACTTT.

This chain links TRBV24-1 with TRBJ1-5; the D is unclear. The V gene's germline CDR1 is KGHDR and CDR2 SFDVKD. The CDR3 is 14 residues long. Trimming cost V 3 bases and J 7 bases, with 12 bases left between them. DNA for the CDR3: TGTGCCACCAGTGATCTGCAGGAGGAGCAGCCCCAGCATTTT. Its protein is CATSDLQEEQPQHF.

V gene TRBV6-1 combines with J gene TRBJ1-1; TRBD1 is a possible D gene (5 bases). V shed 1 base and J shed 4 bases, with 13 bases lying between them. The CDR3 is made up of 15 amino acids. Per germline, CDR1 MNHNS and CDR2 SASEGT. CDR3 DNA: TGTGCCAGCAGTGAAGTGGGAGGGGAGGGCACTGAAGCTTTCTTT. Its protein is CASSEVGGEGTEAFF.

The chain is built from TRBV11-3 and TRBJ1-1; 8 positions match TRBD1. Looked up from germline, CDR1 is SGHNT and CDR2 is YENEEA. The length of the CDR3 is 13 residues. Trimming at V came to 5 bases and at J to 11 bases, leaving 10 bases not matched to a gene. The CDR3 loop is CASSPSLTGVAFF. The CDR3 coding sequence is TGTGCCAGCAGCCCATCCCTGACAGGGGTGGCTTTCTTT.

This rearrangement joins TRBV27 to TRBJ2-7, with D possibly TRBD1 on 6 matching bases. This CDR3 has 15 amino acids. The germline gives CDR1 MNHEY, CDR2 SMNVEV (reference sequence). Trimming shortened V by 5 bases and J by 4 bases, and 18 bases separated the two germline ends. CDR3 DNA: TGTGCCAGCAGTGAAGACAGGCCTCTAGGGTACGAGCAGTACTTC. It specifies CASSEDRPLGYEQYF.

The chain combines TRBV4-1 with TRBJ2-7; 8 bases align to TRBD1. The V and J ends lost 4 bases and 5 bases, in that order; junction bases with no gene match: 7. The CDR3 has 14 residues. The germline gives CDR1 MGHRA, CDR2 YSYEKL. The CDR3 nucleotides read TGCGCCAGCAGCCCACAGGGGGTCCTCGACGAGCAGTACTTC. As protein: CASSPQGVLDEQYF.

The V gene is TRBV24-1, the J gene TRBJ2-1; 8 bases are shared with TRBD1. V was clipped by 4 bases and J by 9 bases; unmatched bases: 7. The CDR3 sequence is 14 residues long. Germline CDR1 reads KGHDR; CDR2 reads SFDVKD. The CDR3, as DNA: TGTGCCACCAGTGAGGACAGGGAAGTAAGTGAGCAGTTCTTC. Protein product: CATSEDREVSEQFF.

This clone appeared a few times. This chain joins TRBV28 and TRBJ1-2, with 8 bases matching TRBD1. V shed 5 bases, J shed 8 bases, and the junction held 10 bases outside the gene matches. CDR3 length: 14 amino acids. CDR1 MDHEN and CDR2 SYDVKM come from the germline V gene. CDR3 DNA sequence: TGTGCCAGCAGTCCTATACAGGGGGTTAGGGGCTACACCTTC. Encoded protein: CASSPIQGVRGYTF.

V gene TRBV27 combines with J gene TRBJ2-7; D perhaps matches TRBD2 (5 bases). Looked up from germline, CDR1 is MNHEY and CDR2 is SMNVEV (reference sequence). Trimming stripped 6 bases from V and 3 bases from J, with 15 bases between. The CDR3 loop spans 14 amino acids. CDR3 DNA: TGTGCCAGCAGCCCAACCCTTGCGGGCTACGAGCAGTACTTC. Translated, it gives CASSPTLAGYEQYF.

The J gene is TRBJ1-2, the V gene TRBV30; D call uncertain. Looked up from germline, CDR1 is GTSNPN and CDR2 is SVGIG (reference sequence). The V end was cut by 1 base, the J end by 1 base, with 13 bases between. This CDR3 is 15 amino acids long. CDR3 in amino acids: CAWSGSLGFNYGYTF. CDR3 in DNA: TGTGCCTGGAGTGGATCCCTCGGTTTTAACTATGGCTACACCTTC.

The chain has TRBV5-6 and TRBJ2-1, with TRBD1 matching over 7 bases. Per the germline V gene, CDR1 is SGHDT and CDR2 is YYEEEE. V trimming: 4 bases; J trimming: 0 bases; junction bases outside the gene matches: 7. This CDR3 is 16 amino acids long. The CDR3 loop is CASSLGTAYSYNEQFF. In DNA form, the CDR3 reads TGTGCCAGCAGCCTCGGGACAGCTTACTCCTACAATGAGCAGTTCTTC. Filled out from reference TRBV5-6 and TRBJ2-1, the complete variable domain reads DAGVTQSPTHLIKTRGQQVTLRCSPKSGHDTVSWYQQALGQGPQFIFQYYEEEERQRGNFPDRFSGHQFPNYSSELNVNALLLGDSALYLCASSLGTAYSYNEQFFGPGTRLTVL.

The V call is TRBV24-1, the J call TRBJ1-1; 10 nucleotides line up with TRBD1. The CDR3 extends over 17 amino acids. The V gene end was trimmed by 5 bases and the J gene end by 5 bases; junction bases not matched to a gene: 13. Germline lookup yields CDR1 KGHDR and CDR2 SFDVKD. For the CDR3, the DNA is TGTGCCACCAGTGGACGGCCGGGACAGGGGTCGAGGACTGAAGCTTTCTTT. Encoded protein: CATSGRPGQGSRTEAFF.

The chain couples TRBV3-1 (or the pseudogene TRBV3-2) to TRBJ1-6; D perhaps matches TRBD1 (6 bases). V was clipped by 3 bases and J by 11 bases, with 20 bases between them. The V gene's germline CDR1 is LGHDT and CDR2 YNNKEL (reference sequence). The CDR3 spans 16 residues. The CDR3 DNA is TGTGCCAGCAGCCAGATAGACAGGACGGGCAGAACACCCCTCCACTTT. As protein: CASSQIDRTGRTPLHF.

The chain joins TRBV7-9 to TRBJ2-7; a weak D match, TRBD2 (6 bases). With 4 bases removed from V and 3 bases from J, the gap between germline ends came to 19 bases. This CDR3 has 16 residues. Germline loops: CDR1 SEHNR, CDR2 FQNEAQ (reference sequence). CDR3: CASSSSSGTHSYEQYF. CDR3 nucleotides: TGTGCCAGCAGCTCCAGTTCCGGGACTCACAGCTACGAGCAGTACTTC.

The chain couples TRBV7-9 to TRBJ2-1; 7 nucleotides align to TRBD1. This CDR3 region has 16 residues. The germline CDR1 and CDR2 sequences are SEHNR and FQNEAQ (reference sequence). Trimming removed 2 bases from V and 5 bases from J; junction bases left unmatched: 9. CDR3 DNA sequence: TGTGCCAGCAGCTTAAACCTATTTACAGGGGACAATGAGCAGTTCTTC. Its translation is CASSLNLFTGDNEQFF.

The chain has TRBV6-5 and TRBJ2-3; unclear D gene. Germline loops: CDR1 MNHEY, CDR2 SVGAGI. This CDR3 contains 13 residues. Trimming left V 0 bases short and J 4 bases short, with 5 bases between. CDR3 sequence: CASSYSRADTQYF. CDR3 nucleotide sequence: TGTGCCAGCAGTTACTCTCGGGCAGATACGCAGTATTTT.